This T cell receptor beta chain was retrieved from a study of blood T cells in healthy people across ages. Roughly 9.2 milliliters was the volume of peripheral blood drawn from each donor. Primers used in a second PCR of roughly 7 to 11 cycles were a sample-barcoded 5' primer and a J-beta primer mix. Each CDR3 protein gets one entry after TCRdb re-called the 5' RACE reads with MiXCR. The table has roughly 1,000,000 distinct CDR3 sequences, roughly a quarter seen once; the top ten hold 0.75%. Germline CDR1 reads LNHDA; CDR2 reads SQIVND (reference sequence). The V end lost 1 base, the J end lost 4 bases, and 10 bases lay between the germline ends. This CDR3 has 14 residues. This sample also belongs to another study, concerning T cells of mothers and their children.

The V and J genes are TRBV19 and TRBJ1-1; D might be TRBD1 (5 bases). The receptor was isolated from a girl aged 2-10 years in good health. Sequenced sample: blood. This CDR3 is CASSIAAGPTEAFF. Here the CDR3 DNA reads TGTGCCAGTAGTATAGCGGCGGGGCCCACTGAAGCTTTCTTT.